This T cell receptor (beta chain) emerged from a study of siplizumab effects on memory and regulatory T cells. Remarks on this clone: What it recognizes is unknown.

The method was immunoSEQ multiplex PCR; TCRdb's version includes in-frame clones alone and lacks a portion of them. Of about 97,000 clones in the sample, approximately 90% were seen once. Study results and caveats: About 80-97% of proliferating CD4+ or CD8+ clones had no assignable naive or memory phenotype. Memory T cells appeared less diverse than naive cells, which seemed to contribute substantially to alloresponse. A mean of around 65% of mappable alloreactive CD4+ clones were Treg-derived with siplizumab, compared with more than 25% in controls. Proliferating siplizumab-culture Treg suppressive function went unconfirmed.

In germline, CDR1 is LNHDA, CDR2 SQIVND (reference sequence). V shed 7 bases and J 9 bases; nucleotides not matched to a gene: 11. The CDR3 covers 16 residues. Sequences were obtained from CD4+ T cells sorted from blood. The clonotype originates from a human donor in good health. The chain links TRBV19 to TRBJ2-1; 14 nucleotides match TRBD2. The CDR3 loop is CASTTVGLAGVAEQFF. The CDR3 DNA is TGTGCCAGTACAACAGTGGGACTAGCGGGAGTGGCTGAGCAGTTCTTC.